This T cell receptor beta chain was sequenced for a study of blood T cell repertoires in COVID-19. Researchers sorted participants into cohorts using their self-reported clinical history. Exposed enrollees encountered a COVID-19 case at some point within 2 weeks before study entry. Here immunoSEQ multiplex PCR was the method, and the copy in TCRdb shows in-frame clones only, minus some. This repertoire shows about 320,000 clones, about 85% found once; its top ten account for about 2%. CDR1 MGHRA and CDR2 YSYEKL come from the germline V gene. Germline trimming cut 4 bases from V and 8 bases from J; bases unmatched to any gene: 3. The CDR3 is 12 amino acids.

Sample: PBMCs or T cells enriched from blood (not recorded which). The chain links TRBV4-1 to TRBJ1-1; 8 bases are a match to TRBD1. The source of this sequence is a woman in her 30s who had been exposed to COVID-19. This chain's CDR3 is CASSRTGSEAFF. CDR3 in DNA: TGCGCCAGCAGCCGGACAGGGTCCGAAGCTTTCTTT.